The next 14 T cell receptor beta chains were all read from a single sample in a study of CD8 T cells in Susac syndrome. It was with random hexamers that 0.5 to 1 ug RNA was reverse transcribed. TCRdb fed the immunoSEQ multiplex PCR reads into MiXCR, producing one record per CDR3 protein. Found here are over 100,000 distinct CDR3 sequences, roughly 94% of them singletons; the top ten hold more than 0.25%. Sample: CD8+ T cells from PBMCs. These receptors came from a human donor with Susac syndrome.

The CDR3 region is CASSGRTNSPLHF. CDR3 bases: TGTGCCAGCAGTGGCAGGACCAATTCACCCCTCCACTTT. The chain carries TRBV6-5 and TRBJ1-6, with D uncertain. Trimming stripped 5 bases from V and 7 bases from J, with 9 bases between. Germline V CDR1 and CDR2: MNHEY, SVGAGI. The CDR3 spans 13 residues.

The rearrangement uses TRBV9 and TRBJ1-1, with D possibly being TRBD1 (5 bases). The CDR3 is made up of 14 amino acids. The V gene's germline CDR1 is SGDLS and CDR2 YYNGEE. Trimming took 3 bases from V and 0 from J, leaving 9 bases between them. The CDR3 DNA follows: TGTGCCAGCAGCGAGGGGTTTATGAACACTGAAGCTTTCTTT. Translated: CASSEGFMNTEAFF.

This chain uses TRBV20-1 with TRBJ2-3; a weak D match, TRBD2 (6 bases). The CDR3 sequence is 13 residues long. CDR1 is DFQATT and CDR2 is SNEGSKA in the germline V gene (reference sequence). Trimming pared 5 bases from V and 3 bases from J, leaving 12 bases between. CDR3: CSAPWDLTDTQYF. CDR3 nucleotides: TGCAGTGCTCCTTGGGACTTAACAGATACGCAGTATTTT.

The chain uses TRBV9 and TRBJ1-2, with D possibly matching TRBD1 (5 bases). The CDR3 length is 15 residues. Germline V lookup: CDR1 SGDLS, CDR2 YYNGEE. V lost 3 bases and J lost 6, with 18 bases in between. The CDR3 coding sequence is TGTGCCAGCAGCGGCCGGGACGGACGTTCCGATGGCTACACCTTC. It translates to CASSGRDGRSDGYTF.

The V and J genes are TRBV29-1 and TRBJ1-1; D not resolved. This CDR3 has 13 amino acids. From germline, CDR1 is SQVTM and CDR2 ANQGSEA. Trimming took 3 bases from V and 1 from J, leaving 9 bases between them. CDR3 in amino acids: CSVDLRGNTEAFF. The CDR3 coding sequence is TGCAGCGTTGACTTGCGAGGGAACACTGAAGCTTTCTTT.

The chain uses TRBV7-9 and TRBJ2-5; unclear D gene. Germline values: CDR1 SEHNR, CDR2 FQNEAQ (reference sequence). The CDR3 has 14 amino acids. Trimming took off 4 bases at V and 4 bases at J, with 13 bases between the two ends. The CDR3 DNA reads as TGTGCCAGCAGCTCCGTCTTAGGGCCAGAGACCCAGTACTTC. It specifies CASSSVLGPETQYF.

The chain uses TRBV4-1 and TRBJ2-7, with 8 bases aligning to TRBD2. CDR3 length equals 15 residues. Trimming took 3 bases from V and 3 from J; bases not matched to a gene: 7. Germline CDR1 reads MGHRA; CDR2 reads YSYEKL. CDR3 sequence (DNA): TGCGCCAGCAGCCAGACCCCCGGGGGGGGCTACGAGCAGTACTTC. This encodes CASSQTPGGGYEQYF.

The chain carries TRBV13 and TRBJ2-7; TRBD1 aligns across 7 bases. The V and J ends lost 4 bases and 3 bases, in that order; junction bases with no gene match: 9. Germline V lookup: CDR1 PRHDT, CDR2 FYEKMQ (reference sequence). This CDR3 region has 15 residues. The CDR3 DNA reads as TGTGCCAGCAGCTCCCGACAGGGAGTCGACTACGAGCAGTACTTC. Translating gives CASSSRQGVDYEQYF.

J is TRBJ1-6 and V is TRBV13; D is undetermined. The CDR3 is 13 amino acids. Trimming pared 2 bases from V and 10 bases from J, leaving 9 bases between. Germline CDR1 reads PRHDT; CDR2 reads FYEKMQ (reference sequence). As DNA, the CDR3 is TGTGCCAGCAGCTTAATTCGAGGATCACCCCTCCACTTT. Its translation: CASSLIRGSPLHF.

This clonotype was observed a handful of times. J is TRBJ2-7 and V is TRBV2; D is ambiguous. Germline lookup yields CDR1 SNHLY and CDR2 FYNNEI. V gave up 3 bases and J gave up 3 bases, with 6 bases separating them. The CDR3 spans 12 residues. DNA of the CDR3: TGTGCCAGCAGTGAGGTTAGCTACGAGCAGTACTTC. Protein sequence: CASSEVSYEQYF.

The chain links TRBV4-1 to TRBJ2-5; D remains unclear. Germline lookup yields CDR1 MGHRA and CDR2 YSYEKL. The CDR3 consists of 15 residues. V was trimmed by 0 bases and J by 5 bases, leaving 13 bases between them. CDR3 amino acids: CASSQESVIGETQYF. DNA of the CDR3: TGCGCCAGCAGCCAAGAATCGGTTATCGGGGAGACCCAGTACTTC.

The J gene is TRBJ1-5, the V gene TRBV5-6; 8 bases align to TRBD1. V trimming: 3 bases; J trimming: 2 bases; junction bases outside the gene matches: 7. The length of the CDR3 is 16 residues. The V gene's germline CDR1 is SGHDT and CDR2 YYEEEE. The CDR3 DNA sequence: TGTGCCAGCAGCTCTCAGGACAGGGCGGGCAATCAGCCCCAGCATTTT. Translation: CASSSQDRAGNQPQHF.

The chain employs TRBV14 and TRBJ2-5, with 11 bases aligning to TRBD2. The CDR3 spans 16 residues. Germline loops: CDR1 SGHDN, CDR2 FVKESK. Trimming cost V 4 bases and J 4 bases; bases outside gene matches: 8. The CDR3 reads CASSPETSGVGETQYF. The DNA for the CDR3 is TGTGCCAGCAGCCCCGAGACTAGCGGGGTCGGAGAGACCCAGTACTTC.

The chain recombines TRBV20-1 with TRBJ2-7; 7 bases agree with TRBD2. The CDR3 contains 14 residues. Germline V CDR1 and CDR2: DFQATT, SNEGSKA (reference sequence). The junction had 11 bases not matched to a gene; V was cut back by 3 bases and J by 6 bases. Here the CDR3 DNA reads TGCAGTGCTAGTGTGGCTAGCGGCGTAGGCGAGCAGTACTTC. Its protein product is CSASVASGVGEQYF.